Included here is one TCR beta chain sequence, with context. The data derive from a study of control samples from healthy donors and cancer patients. CDR1 and CDR2 from the germline V gene are LGHNA and YNFKEQ. The CDR3 spans 16 residues. V gave up 0 bases and J gave up 4 bases, with 12 bases separating them. Here immunoSEQ multiplex PCR was the method, and the copy in TCRdb shows in-frame clones only, minus some. This table holds fewer than 250,000 clones, over 80% found once. This sequence originates from a man aged 25-40 years in good health. The sample comprised blood. V is TRBV4-2 and J is TRBJ1-4; a possible D gene is TRBD1 (5 bases). The CDR3 DNA reads as TGTGCCAGCAGCCAAGATTCAAAGGGGCTTAATGAAAAACTGTTTTTT. Protein product: CASSQDSKGLNEKLFF.